These T cell receptor beta chains were read from a single sample in a study of T cell clonotyping in hematopoietic cell transplantation. Here immunoSEQ multiplex PCR was the method, and the copy in TCRdb shows in-frame clones only, minus some. The sample shows about 10,000 clones, 90% to 95% of them seen only once. This specimen consisted of PBMCs, obtained 100 days after allogeneic stem cell transplant. Receptors originate from a male patient in his fifties who had an allogeneic stem cell transplant from a related donor, so T cells may come from the graft donor. Some clones in this sample may be carry-over from other donors' samples. Both conserved end residues are part of each CDR3. The order of the fields is CDR3 length, V gene, D gene, J gene, CDR3 protein, CDR3 DNA. A D gene is named only where the DNA matches it firmly.

CDR3 length: 15; V gene: TRBV6-5; D gene: NA; J gene: TRBJ1-3; CDR3 protein: CASSLQPSSGNTIYF; CDR3 DNA: TGTGCCAGCAGTTTACAGCCTAGCTCTGGAAACACCATATATTTT
CDR3 length: 14; V gene: TRBV11-3; D gene: NA; J gene: TRBJ2-2; CDR3 protein: CASSPRPIGGELFF; CDR3 DNA: TGTGCCAGCAGCCCCCGCCCTATTGGCGGGGAGCTGTTTTTT
CDR3 length: 12; V gene: TRBV5-8; D gene: NA; J gene: TRBJ2-1; CDR3 protein: CASSLNSNEQFF; CDR3 DNA: TGTGCCAGCAGCTTGAATTCCAATGAGCAGTTCTTC
CDR3 length: 19; V gene: TRBV4-2; D gene: TRBD2; J gene: TRBJ2-5; CDR3 protein: CASSQWVETSGRAGNEQYF; CDR3 DNA: TGTGCCAGCAGCCAATGGGTAGAGACTAGCGGGAGGGCCGGCAATGAGCAGTACTTC
CDR3 length: 15; V gene: TRBV7-9; D gene: NA; J gene: TRBJ2-7; CDR3 protein: CASSLEGGFSYEQYF; CDR3 DNA: TGTGCCAGCAGCTTAGAAGGAGGCTTCTCCTACGAGCAGTACTTC
CDR3 length: 15; V gene: TRBV13; D gene: TRBD1; J gene: TRBJ2-4; CDR3 protein: CASSVPGQGNGIQYF; CDR3 DNA: TGTGCCAGCAGCGTTCCGGGACAGGGAAACGGCATTCAGTACTTC
CDR3 length: 16; V gene: TRBV15; D gene: NA; J gene: TRBJ1-2; CDR3 protein: CATSRGGPLDGLGYTF; CDR3 DNA: TGTGCCACCAGCAGAGGAGGCCCTCTCGATGGGCTCGGCTACACCTTC
CDR3 length: 15; V gene: TRBV6-1; D gene: NA; J gene: TRBJ1-5; CDR3 protein: CASSEPLGVTQPQHF; CDR3 DNA: TGTGCCAGCAGTGAACCGCTGGGGGTCACTCAGCCCCAGCATTTT
CDR3 length: 11; V gene: TRBV20-1; D gene: NA; J gene: TRBJ2-7; CDR3 protein: CSARGYDEQYF; CDR3 DNA: TGCAGTGCTAGAGGATATGACGAGCAGTACTTC
CDR3 length: 13; V gene: TRBV28; D gene: NA; J gene: TRBJ1-1; CDR3 protein: CASSYRGNTEAFF; CDR3 DNA: TGTGCCAGCAGTTACAGAGGGAACACTGAAGCTTTCTTT
CDR3 length: 15; V gene: TRBV19; D gene: TRBD2; J gene: TRBJ2-3; CDR3 protein: CASSKTSGSLDTQYF; CDR3 DNA: TGTGCCAGTAGTAAGACTAGCGGGAGTCTAGATACGCAGTATTTT
CDR3 length: 16; V gene: TRBV7-7; D gene: NA; J gene: TRBJ2-2; CDR3 protein: CASSLAGRGAAGELFF; CDR3 DNA: TGTGCTAGCAGCTTAGCGGGTCGGGGGGCCGCCGGGGAGCTGTTTTTT
CDR3 length: 14; V gene: TRBV28; D gene: NA; J gene: TRBJ1-4; CDR3 protein: CASSFRGGREKLFF; CDR3 DNA: TGTGCCAGCAGTTTTCGAGGAGGGAGAGAAAAACTGTTTTTT